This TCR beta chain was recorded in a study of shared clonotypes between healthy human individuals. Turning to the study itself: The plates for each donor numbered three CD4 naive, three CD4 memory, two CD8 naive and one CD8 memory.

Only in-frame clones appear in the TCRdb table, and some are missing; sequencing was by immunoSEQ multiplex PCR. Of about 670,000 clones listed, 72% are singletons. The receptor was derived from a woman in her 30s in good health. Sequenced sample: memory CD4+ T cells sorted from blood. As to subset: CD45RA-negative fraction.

This CDR3 reads CAITGTSPGQNIQYF. For the CDR3, the DNA is TGTGCCATAACCGGGACCTCACCTGGCCAAAACATTCAGTACTTC. The gene calls are TRBV28 and TRBJ2-4; D may be TRBD1 or TRBD2 (5 bases each). Germline V gene lookup returns CDR1 MDHEN and CDR2 SYDVKM. Between the trimmed V and J ends, which lost 10 bases and 5 bases, there was a span of 21 bases. CDR3 size: 15 residues.